The 30 T cell receptor beta chains below come from one sample, sequenced in a study of shared clonotypes between healthy human individuals (dated by TCRdb to between 2020 and 2021). Libraries came from the immunoSEQ multiplex PCR assay. TCRdb took over this immuneACCESS table, retaining in-frame rearrangements with V and J assigned. Such tables are incomplete; in checked studies, under half of the missing clones stem from an unresolved V gene, and the remainder is unexplained. This sample is represented by over 850,000 clones; about four fifths of them were singletons. Of the sample, about 0.52% falls within the top ten clones. The sequencing sample was made of memory CD4+ T cells from PBMCs. The sample's cell subset or site label is to be understood as: CD45RA-negative fraction. The receptor source for this set is a man between 18 and 29 years old in good health. Some clones in this sample may be carry-over from other donors' samples.

The rearrangement uses TRBV6-6 and TRBJ1-5; D possibly corresponds to TRBD1 (5 bases). V was shortened by 7 bases and J by 4 bases, with 8 bases between the two germline ends. The CDR3 has 12 residues. Per the germline V gene, CDR1 is MNHNY and CDR2 is SVGAGI (reference sequence). The CDR3 DNA follows: TGTGCCAGCAAGGGGCGAAATCAGCCCCAGCATTTT. Its protein is CASKGRNQPQHF.

The CDR3 loop reads CASSSFRLAGGNGDFYNEQFF. The CDR3 DNA sequence: TGTGCCAGCAGTTCGTTCCGACTAGCGGGAGGAAATGGGGATTTCTACAATGAGCAGTTCTTC. This sequence joins TRBV28 and TRBJ2-1, with 13 positions matching TRBD2. Germline CDR1 reads MDHEN; CDR2 reads SYDVKM. CDR3 length equals 21 residues. The V segment lost 4 bases and the J segment 3 bases; nucleotides outside the gene matches: 18.

This clone has just a few counts. Other nucleotide sequences from this sample produce the same CDR3. The DNA for the CDR3 is TGTGCCAGCAGCTTGGCTAGCGGGAGGGAGACCCAGTACTTC. Protein sequence: CASSLASGRETQYF. The J gene is TRBJ2-5, the V gene TRBV5-4; 11 bases agree with TRBD2. CDR1 SGHNT and CDR2 YYREEE come from the germline V gene (reference sequence). Germline trimming cut 0 bases from V and 5 bases from J; bases unmatched to any gene: 0. This CDR3 region has 14 residues.

This sequence joins TRBV30 and TRBJ2-7; 7 positions agree with TRBD2. The CDR3 sequence is 13 residues long. Germline loops: CDR1 GTSNPN, CDR2 SVGIG (reference sequence). V dropped 4 bases and J dropped 5; count of bases not matched to a gene: 8. CDR3: CAWTPGGRDEQYF. The DNA of the CDR3 is TGTGCCTGGACCCCTGGTGGGAGGGACGAGCAGTACTTC.

The V gene is TRBV21-1, the J gene TRBJ2-1. TRBV21-1 is a pseudogene. The CDR3 covers 15 residues. The CDR3 nucleotides are TGTGCCAGCAGCAAAATGACGGGACGAACTGGGAGGCAGTTCTTC. Amino acid sequence: CASSKMTGRTGRQFF.

The rearrangement joins TRBV5-1 to TRBJ1-3; D gene unclear. The CDR3 covers 15 residues. Germline CDR1 SGHRS, CDR2 YFSETQ. V shed 0 bases and J shed 1 base, with 8 bases lying between them. Here the CDR3 reads CASSLDKVSGNTIYF. CDR3 sequence (DNA): TGCGCCAGCAGCTTGGATAAGGTTTCTGGAAACACCATATATTTT.

The chain carries TRBV5-5 and TRBJ2-1; D gene uncertain. Germline CDR1 SGHKS, CDR2 YYEKEE (reference sequence). The length of the CDR3 is 13 residues. Trimming took 3 bases from V and 7 from J, leaving 11 bases between them. This CDR3 is CASSYPPLNEQFF. In DNA form, the CDR3 reads TGTGCCAGCAGCTACCCGCCGTTGAATGAGCAGTTCTTC. Together with reference TRBV5-5 and TRBJ2-1, the CDR3 gives the full variable domain: DAGVTQSPTHLIKTRGQQVTLRCSPISGHKSVSWYQQVLGQGPQFIFQYYEKEERGRGNFPDRFSARQFPNYSSELNVNALLLGDSALYLCASSYPPLNEQFFGPGTRLTVL.

The chain links TRBV6-6 to TRBJ2-1, with 9 positions matching TRBD1. Trimming cost V 5 bases and J 4 bases; bases outside gene matches: 9. The CDR3 is made up of 16 amino acids. Germline V gives CDR1 MNHNY, CDR2 SVGAGI (reference sequence). CDR3 sequence: CASSSTGGGAYNEQFF. CDR3 in DNA: TGTGCCAGCAGTAGTACAGGGGGCGGGGCTTACAATGAGCAGTTCTTC.

V gene TRBV5-1 combines with J gene TRBJ2-7; 8 bases align to TRBD1. The V gene's germline CDR1 is SGHRS and CDR2 YFSETQ. The CDR3 is 17 amino acids. Trimming at V came to 0 bases and at J to 6 bases, leaving 14 bases not matched to a gene. The CDR3 DNA is TGCGCCAGCAGCTTGGCCCCAGGGGGCGGATTGGGCGGCGAGCAGTACTTC. Translation: CASSLAPGGGLGGEQYF.

The chain employs TRBV19 and TRBJ2-7; 12 bases are shared with TRBD1. This CDR3 has 15 residues. Trimming cost V 1 base and J 9 bases; bases outside gene matches: 7. Germline V gives CDR1 LNHDA, CDR2 SQIVND (reference sequence). The CDR3 region has the DNA TGTGCCAGTAGTATAGCCGGGACAGGGGGCCTTCCGCAGTACTTC. Protein sequence: CASSIAGTGGLPQYF.

Notes on this clone: This CDR3 is also generated by other DNA sequences in the sample. V usage is TRBV5-1 and J usage is TRBJ1-2, with D uncertain. Trimming left V 0 bases short and J 1 base short, with 4 bases between. The CDR3 is made up of 13 amino acids. The germline V gene has CDR1 SGHRS and CDR2 YFSETQ. CDR3 sequence: CASSLGVNYGYTF. In nucleotides, the CDR3 is TGCGCCAGCAGCTTGGGTGTTAACTATGGCTACACCTTC.

The gene calls are TRBV4-2 and TRBJ2-1; no reliable D call. The CDR3 is 15 amino acids. Looked up from germline, CDR1 is LGHNA and CDR2 is YNFKEQ. V was shortened by 4 bases and J by 0 bases, with 10 bases between the two germline ends. The CDR3 region is CASSLTKSSYNEQFF. In DNA form, the CDR3 reads TGTGCCAGCAGCCTTACTAAATCCTCCTACAATGAGCAGTTCTTC.

The V call is TRBV29-1, the J call TRBJ1-2; 8 bases align to TRBD1. CDR3 length: 13 amino acids. Germline V lookup: CDR1 SQVTM, CDR2 ANQGSEA. J gave up 5 bases and V 6 bases, and 8 bases lay outside the gene matches. In nucleotides, the CDR3 is TGCAGCGTAACCCAGGGGGCAGGATATGGCTACACCTTC. This gives the protein CSVTQGAGYGYTF. Full variable domain (outside the CDR3, taken from reference TRBV29-1 and TRBJ1-2): SAVISQKPSRDICQRGTSLTIQCQVDSQVTMMFWYRQQPGQSLTLIATANQGSEATYESGFVIDKFPISRPNLTFSTLTVSNMSPEDSSIYLCSVTQGAGYGYTFGSGTRLTVV.

V is TRBV4-2 and J is TRBJ1-5; D perhaps matches TRBD1 (5 bases). Germline V gives CDR1 LGHNA, CDR2 YNFKEQ. The V gene lost 0 bases and the J gene lost 5 bases, with 14 bases spanning the gap. The CDR3 extends over 16 amino acids. CDR3 loop: CASSQETGRGDQPQHF. The CDR3 DNA sequence: TGTGCCAGCAGCCAAGAAACAGGACGGGGGGATCAGCCCCAGCATTTT.

This clone has only a few counts. This rearrangement joins TRBV2 to TRBJ2-7; possibly TRBD2 for D (5 bases). Per germline, CDR1 SNHLY and CDR2 FYNNEI. The CDR3 sequence is 12 residues long. Trimming left V 4 bases short and J 5 bases short, with 9 bases between. The CDR3 reads CASSAGSHEQYF. In DNA form, the CDR3 reads TGTGCCAGCAGTGCGGGGTCCCACGAGCAGTACTTC.

The rearrangement links TRBV10-1 to TRBJ1-5; D gene ambiguous. The germline CDR1 and CDR2 sequences are WNHNN and SYGVQD (reference sequence). Trimming left V 7 bases short and J 7 bases short, with 11 bases between. The CDR3 spans 12 residues. The DNA of the CDR3 is TGCGCCAGCATATCCTTGGGGCAGCCCCAGCATTTT. The encoded protein is CASISLGQPQHF.

The chain couples TRBV7-4 to TRBJ2-3; D possibly corresponds to TRBD2 (5 bases). The CDR3 has 15 residues. The V and J ends lost 5 bases and 2 bases respectively, with 14 bases between them. The germline CDR1 and CDR2 sequences are SGHVT and SQSDAQ. The DNA of the CDR3 is TGTGCCAGCAGCACTCAGCGGCTCTTCACAGATACGCAGTATTTT. Its protein is CASSTQRLFTDTQYF.

This clone was seen just once. The rearrangement uses TRBV30 and TRBJ1-2, with D perhaps matching TRBD1 (5 bases). Deletions cut 0 bases from V and 2 bases from J, with 13 bases between. The CDR3 length is 15 residues. Germline V gene lookup returns CDR1 GTSNPN and CDR2 SVGIG (reference sequence). The CDR3: CAWSVPGVGNYGYTF. CDR3 nucleotide sequence: TGTGCCTGGAGTGTGCCGGGGGTGGGGAACTATGGCTACACCTTC.

The J gene is TRBJ2-7, the V gene TRBV7-9; TRBD1 matches at 9 bases. The CDR3 spans 15 residues. The germline V gene encodes CDR1 SEHNR and CDR2 FQNEAQ (reference sequence). V dropped 3 bases and J dropped 2; count of bases not matched to a gene: 5. DNA of the CDR3: TGTGCCAGCAGCTTGCCCGGGACAGGGACCTACGAGCAGTACTTC. Translation gives CASSLPGTGTYEQYF. Supplemented by reference TRBV7-9 and TRBJ2-7, the full variable domain reads DTGVSQNPRHKITKRGQNVTFRCDPISEHNRLYWYRQTLGQGPEFLTYFQNEAQLEKSRLLSDRFSAERPKGSFSTLEIQRTEQGDSAMYLCASSLPGTGTYEQYFGPGTRLTVT.

This clone was counted ten times or more. The chain has TRBV27 and TRBJ2-7, with D perhaps TRBD2 (6 bases). Germline CDR1 is MNHEY and CDR2 is SMNVEV (reference sequence). V was shortened by 0 bases and J by 3 bases, with 15 bases between the two germline ends. The CDR3 is 16 amino acids. The CDR3 DNA reads TGTGCCAGCAGTTTATCCCTCGTGGAGGGCTACTACGAGCAGTACTTC. Translated: CASSLSLVEGYYEQYF.

Only a few counts were recorded for this clone. This sequence joins TRBV5-1 and TRBJ2-1; TRBD2 agrees at 7 bases. This CDR3 comprises 14 residues. The germline V gene has CDR1 SGHRS and CDR2 YFSETQ. V trimming: 0 bases; J trimming: 5 bases; junction bases outside the gene matches: 2. CDR3 coding DNA: TGCGCCAGCAGCTTGGCTAGCGGAAACAATGAGCAGTTCTTC. Its protein is CASSLASGNNEQFF. Full variable domain (outside the CDR3, taken from reference TRBV5-1 and TRBJ2-1): KAGVTQTPRYLIKTRGQQVTLSCSPISGHRSVSWYQQTPGQGLQFLFEYFSETQRNKGNFPGRFSGRQFSNSRSEMNVSTLELGDSALYLCASSLASGNNEQFFGPGTRLTVL.

The chain links TRBV7-2 to TRBJ1-5; D is unresolved. V dropped 2 bases and J dropped 6 bases, with 14 bases sitting between them. The CDR3 loop spans 15 amino acids. Germline CDR1 SGHTA, CDR2 FQGNSA. In nucleotides, the CDR3 is TGTGCCAGCAGCTTACTTAGGGATGGCGGTCAGCCCCAGCATTTT. Its translation: CASSLLRDGGQPQHF.

Regarding this clone: A read error may be the cause here, since a much bigger clone is one base away. CDR3 DNA: TGTGCCAGCAGCTTGGACAGGCGGAACACTGAAGCTTTCTTT. Translated, it gives CASSLDRRNTEAFF. V gene TRBV7-8 combines with J gene TRBJ1-1; 7 bases match TRBD1. V dropped 3 bases and J dropped 1; count of bases not matched to a gene: 2. This CDR3 spans 14 amino acids. Germline-derived CDR1 and CDR2 are SGHVS and FQNEAQ.

Note on this clone: Other DNA variants within this sample encode the same CDR3. This rearrangement joins TRBV7-9 to TRBJ1-2, with a tentative D call TRBD1 (5 bases). The V gene's germline CDR1 is SEHNR and CDR2 FQNEAQ (reference sequence). The germline V and J ends were trimmed by 1 base and 8 bases, with 14 bases remaining between them. This CDR3 is 14 amino acids long. CDR3 sequence (DNA): TGTGCCAGCAGCTTAGGCACACCCCAGGGCGGCTACACCTTC. It translates to CASSLGTPQGGYTF.

V is TRBV4-2 and J is TRBJ1-4; D unclear. The ends were cut back, 4 bases at V and 7 bases at J, with 10 bases in the middle. CDR1 and CDR2 from the germline V gene are LGHNA and YNFKEQ. The CDR3 is made up of 13 amino acids. The CDR3 here is CASSLDLGEKLFF. CDR3 nucleotide sequence: TGTGCCAGCAGCCTCGATCTGGGTGAAAAACTGTTTTTT.

This clone was observed a handful of times. Other nucleotide sequences from this sample produce the same CDR3. This rearrangement joins TRBV7-2 to TRBJ1-1; TRBD1 is a possible D gene (5 bases). The V end was cut by 6 bases, the J end by 0 bases, with 11 bases between. The V gene's germline CDR1 is SGHTA and CDR2 FQGNSA. CDR3 length equals 14 residues. The CDR3 sequence is CASSPGTVNTEAFF. The CDR3 nucleotides are TGTGCCAGCAGTCCCGGGACGGTGAACACTGAAGCTTTCTTT. Drawing the rest from reference TRBV7-2 and TRBJ1-1, the complete variable domain is GAGVSQSPSNKVTEKGKDVELRCDPISGHTALYWYRQSLGQGLEFLIYFQGNSAPDKSGLPSDRFSAERTGGSVSTLTIQRTQQEDSAVYLCASSPGTVNTEAFFGQGTRLTVV.

The chain has TRBV2 and TRBJ2-2; TRBD2 matches at 12 bases. CDR3 length: 15 amino acids. With 8 bases clipped from V and 7 bases from J, the junction kept 8 bases outside the gene matches. The V gene's germline CDR1 is SNHLY and CDR2 FYNNEI. The CDR3 DNA sequence: TGTGCCAGCGGGGCTAGCGGGAGGGCCGACGGGGAGCTGTTTTTT. This translates into CASGASGRADGELFF.

This chain uses TRBV11-2 with TRBJ1-5; D is perhaps TRBD1 (5 bases). The CDR3 runs to 16 residues. Germline CDR1 reads SGHAT; CDR2 reads FQNNGV. With 1 base removed from V and 7 bases from J, the gap between germline ends came to 17 bases. CDR3 nucleotides: TGTGCCAGCAGCTTAGGAGGGTTCGGGGGAAGACAGCCCCAGCATTTT. As protein: CASSLGGFGGRQPQHF. The variable domain in full, completed from reference TRBV11-2 and TRBJ1-5, reads EAGVAQSPRYKIIEKRQSVAFWCNPISGHATLYWYQQILGQGPKLLIQFQNNGVVDDSQLPKDRFSAERLKGVDSTLKIQPAKLEDSAVYLCASSLGGFGGRQPQHFGDGTRLSIL.

V gene TRBV28 combines with J gene TRBJ2-7; perhaps TRBD1 as D (5 bases). The V end lost 4 bases, the J end lost 0 bases, and 10 bases lay between the germline ends. The CDR3 spans 14 residues. The germline CDR1 and CDR2 sequences are MDHEN and SYDVKM. This CDR3 reads CASSYQGSSYEQYF. In nucleotides, the CDR3 is TGTGCCAGCAGTTATCAGGGTAGCTCCTACGAGCAGTACTTC.

The J gene is TRBJ2-7, the V gene TRBV28; no definite D call. The CDR3 contains 12 residues. CDR1 is MDHEN, CDR2 SYDVKM, per germline. Trimming shortened V by 5 bases and J by 3 bases, and 8 bases separated the two germline ends. Here the CDR3 reads CASSNEYYEQYF. CDR3 DNA: TGTGCCAGCAGTAACGAGTACTACGAGCAGTACTTC.